This is a list of T cell receptor beta chains from one sample in a study of T cells in Graves' hyperthyroidism and ophthalmopathy. TCRdb fed the multiplex PCR reads into MiXCR, producing one record per CDR3 protein. Altogether 500,000 to 800,000 distinct CDR3 sequences are present, nearly 45% being singletons, with the ten largest covering approximately 7.2%. The sequenced sample consisted of peripheral blood or thyroid tissue (not recorded which). Every receptor here comes from an adult man with Graves' disease, either hyperthyroidism or ophthalmopathy (not recorded which). The CDR3 runs from the conserved cysteine through the conserved F or W. A D gene is named only where the DNA matches it firmly. Not every row has a clone size; where given, it reads once, few, many or a size class.

14	TRBV10-1	.	.	TRBJ2-1	CASSESGNLGEQFF	TGCGCCAGCAGTGAGTCGGGCAACCTTGGTGAGCAGTTCTTC
13	TRBV24-1	.	TRBD1	TRBJ2-7	CATSDSTGDEQYF	TGTGCCACCAGTGATTCGACAGGGGACGAGCAGTACTTC
16	TRBV2	.	.	TRBJ1-5	CASSYSSPNREQPQHF	TGTGCCAGCAGTTACTCGTCCCCCAACAGGGAACAGCCCCAGCATTTT
14	TRBV10-3	.	.	TRBJ1-2	CASMAGDRHDGYTF	TGTGCCAGCATGGCAGGGGATCGTCATGATGGCTACACCTTC
14	TRBV12-3/TRBV12-4	.	.	TRBJ1-1	CASSPGPYRGEAFF	TGTGCCAGCTCTCCGGGACCCTATCGGGGAGAAGCTTTCTTT
14	TRBV7-9	.	TRBD2	TRBJ2-5	CASSLATSGGTQYF	TGTGCCAGCAGCTTGGCGACTAGCGGGGGGACCCAGTACTTC
13	TRBV7-2	many	.	TRBJ2-5	CASSGGGWETQYF	TGTGCCAGCAGCGGAGGTGGCTGGGAGACCCAGTACTTC
13	TRBV20-1	.	TRBD1	TRBJ1-2	CSARETGGYGYTF	TGCAGTGCTAGAGAGACAGGGGGCTATGGCTACACCTTC
15	TRBV29-1	few	.	TRBJ2-7	CSVLGGRSPGYEQYF	TGCAGCGTTCTAGGTGGACGGTCCCCGGGATACGAGCAGTACTTC
16	TRBV7-9	.	TRBD1	TRBJ2-2	CASSSWTGENTGELFF	TGTGCCAGCAGCTCCTGGACAGGAGAAAACACCGGGGAGCTGTTTTTT
16	TRBV5-1	.	.	TRBJ2-7	CASSLAPGQPYYEQYF	TGCGCCAGCAGCTTGGCCCCTGGACAGCCATACTACGAGCAGTACTTC
15	TRBV20-1	.	TRBD1	TRBJ1-5	CSASKGTGGNQPQHF	TGCAGTGCTAGTAAAGGGACAGGGGGGAATCAGCCCCAGCATTTT
13	TRBV20-1	.	.	TRBJ1-5	CSAREEDSQPQHF	TGCAGTGCTAGGGAGGAGGATAGTCAGCCCCAGCATTTT
17	TRBV7-9	few	.	TRBJ1-5	CASSQAPVGGGNQPQHF	TGCGCCAGCAGCCAAGCCCCTGTGGGGGGTGGCAATCAGCCCCAGCATTTT
15	TRBV20-1	few	TRBD2	TRBJ2-7	CSARGDLAGAYEQYF	TGCAGTGCTAGAGGGGATCTAGCGGGAGCCTACGAGCAGTACTTC
15	TRBV2	.	TRBD1	TRBJ1-4	CASDPGQGATEKLFF	TGTGCCAGCGACCCGGGACAGGGAGCGACTGAAAAACTGTTTTTT
14	TRBV7-2	many	.	TRBJ2-7	CASSLGSGRDEQYF	TGTGCCAGCAGCTTAGGATCCGGCAGGGACGAGCAGTACTTC
12	TRBV3-1	.	.	TRBJ1-2	CASSQQGGGYTF	TGTGCCAGCAGCCAGCAGGGCGGGGGCTACACCTTC
15	TRBV10-2	.	.	TRBJ2-2	CASSDLEQNTGELFF	TGCGCCAGCAGTGACTTAGAACAGAACACCGGGGAGCTGTTTTTT
16	TRBV5-1	.	.	TRBJ1-4	CASSQGDIATNEKLFF	TGCGCCAGCAGCCAAGGGGACATTGCAACTAATGAAAAACTGTTTTTT
13	TRBV19	once	.	TRBJ1-2	CASSIPEDYGYTF	TGTGCCAGTAGTATACCAGAAGACTATGGCTACACCTTC
13	TRBV29-1	many	TRBD1	TRBJ2-5	CSVLTGAKETQYF	TGCAGCGTTTTGACAGGGGCCAAGGAGACCCAGTACTTC
18	TRBV7-2	.	TRBD2	TRBJ2-7	CASSSIGATGGFSYEQYF	TGTGCCAGCAGCTCCATAGGGGCGACCGGGGGGTTCTCCTACGAGCAGTACTTC
12	TRBV11-2	.	.	TRBJ1-2	CASSTGAGGYTF	TGTGCCAGCAGCACCGGAGCGGGAGGCTACACCTTC
16	TRBV7-2	few	.	TRBJ2-7	CASSSEHLGLTYEQYF	TGTGCCAGCAGCTCGGAACACCTAGGACTTACCTACGAGCAGTACTTC
13	TRBV4-2	few	TRBD2	TRBJ2-7	CASSQVDGGEQYF	TGTGCCAGCAGCCAAGTCGACGGGGGGGAGCAGTACTTC
15	TRBV9	many	.	TRBJ1-5	CASSVGGNSNQPQHF	TGTGCCAGCAGCGTAGGGGGGAATAGCAATCAGCCCCAGCATTTT
12	TRBV2	.	.	TRBJ2-7	CAISELAYEQYF	TGTGCCATCAGTGAATTGGCCTACGAGCAGTACTTC
15	TRBV7-2	.	.	TRBJ1-1	CASSLKARGATEAFF	TGTGCCAGCAGCTTAAAGGCTAGGGGGGCAACTGAAGCTTTCTTT